The rows below give T cell receptor beta chains drawn from one sample of a study of CD8 T cells in ankylosing spondylitis. In TCRdb, the 5' RACE reads were re-called with MiXCR into one record per CDR3 protein. The sample has fewer than 500,000 distinct CDR3 sequences; roughly 26% are singletons. Sequenced sample: blood, either unsorted or a sorted T cell fraction (not recorded which). These receptors were collected from a male donor with ankylosing spondylitis. Each CDR3 is given with its conserved first and last residue. D genes are given only for firm matches. Rows give clone size only sometimes, using once, few, many, or a class for an expanded clone.

TGTGCCAGCAGCTTAGGTGCGAGCTCCTACGAGCAGTACTTC,CASSLGASSYEQYF,TRBV7-2,TRBJ2-7,NA,few
TGTGCCAGCAGCCAAGAGGCGAGGGGTCGGCAGTACTTC,CASSQEARGRQYF,TRBV14,TRBJ2-7,NA,NA
TGCGCCAGCAGTTCCAATAGCGGGAGGGCCGAGGAAAATGAGCAGTTCTTC,CASSSNSGRAEENEQFF,TRBV10-1,TRBJ2-1,TRBD2,NA
TGCGCCAGCAGCTTGGCCCCGGAGTATGGCTACACCTTC,CASSLAPEYGYTF,TRBV5-1,TRBJ1-2,NA,few
TGTGCCAGCAGCGCCTCAGGGGGACAGGGCTGGGACTTC,CASSASGGQGWDF,TRBV7-9,TRBJ2-5,TRBD1,NA
TGTGCCAGCACCCAAACGTTACAGGGGAACACTGAAGCTTTCTTT,CASTQTLQGNTEAFF,TRBV12-3/TRBV12-4,TRBJ1-1,NA,few
TGCAGCGTTGAAAATTGGGCAGGGGATGACAATGAGCAGTTCTTC,CSVENWAGDDNEQFF,TRBV29-1,TRBJ2-1,NA,few
TGTGCCATCAGTGATGGGACGAACACCGGGGAGCTGTTTTTT,CAISDGTNTGELFF,TRBV10-3,TRBJ2-2,NA,NA
TGCGCCAGCAGCTTGACAAGTGGGGACACTGAAGCTTTCTTT,CASSLTSGDTEAFF,TRBV5-1,TRBJ1-1,NA,many
TGTGCCAGCTCCTTCGGCGGGTCCAATGAGCAGTTCTTC,CASSFGGSNEQFF,TRBV18,TRBJ2-1,NA,few
TGTGCCAGCAGTGAGACAGCCCTGGGGCCCCAGCATTTT,CASSETALGPQHF,TRBV2,TRBJ1-5,NA,NA
TGTGCCAGCAGTGCGAATCCGGGACAGGGCTATGGCTACACCTTC,CASSANPGQGYGYTF,TRBV27,TRBJ1-2,TRBD1,NA
TGCAGTGCTAGAGATGGGACAGTGAACACTGAAGCTTTCTTT,CSARDGTVNTEAFF,TRBV20-1,TRBJ1-1,TRBD1,few
TGCGCCAGCAGCTTGGCGGGACAGGGGGGTGAAGATGAGCAGTTCTTC,CASSLAGQGGEDEQFF,TRBV5-1,TRBJ2-1,TRBD1,many
TGTGCCAGCAGCCCTAGCGGGACAGGGGGCCTAGATACGCAGTATTTT,CASSPSGTGGLDTQYF,TRBV7-2,TRBJ2-3,TRBD1,few
TGCAGTGCTAGAGGGACCGAGCAGTACTTC,CSARGTEQYF,TRBV20-1,TRBJ2-7,NA,few
TGTGCCAGCAGCTTAGTGGCGGATTACACAACTAATGAAAAACTGTTTTTT,CASSLVADYTTNEKLFF,TRBV7-8,TRBJ1-4,NA,NA
TGTGCCAGCTCACCACAGGAAAACTATGGCTACACCTTC,CASSPQENYGYTF,TRBV18,TRBJ1-2,NA,few
TGTGCCAGCAGCCAGTGGGAGACCCAGTACTTC,CASSQWETQYF,TRBV14,TRBJ2-5,NA,NA
TGTGCCAGCAGCCCTCCCGTCCCTAACGGATGGGGAGGGGATACGCAGTATTTT,CASSPPVPNGWGGDTQYF,TRBV3-1,TRBJ2-3,TRBD2,once
TGTGCCAGCAGTGTAATAGCGGGAGTTATCACCGGGGAGCTGTTTTTT,CASSVIAGVITGELFF,TRBV27,TRBJ2-2,TRBD2,few
TGTGCCAGCAGTTCGACGACAAGGGGGAATTCACCCCTCCACTTT,CASSSTTRGNSPLHF,TRBV12-3/TRBV12-4,TRBJ1-6,NA,few
TGTGCCAGCAGTGTCTGGGTTTCGACTGAAGCTTTCTTT,CASSVWVSTEAFF,TRBV2,TRBJ1-1,NA,few
TGTGCCAGCACCCTGGACAGGTCGGCGACCCAGTACTTC,CASTLDRSATQYF,TRBV2,TRBJ2-5,TRBD1,NA
TGCAGCGAAGGACAGGGGGCAGGTGAGCAGTTCTTC,CSEGQGAGEQFF,TRBV29-1,TRBJ2-1,TRBD1,NA
TGCGCCAGCTATGACCTAGCGGGAGTCGAGAAGACCCAGTACTTC,CASYDLAGVEKTQYF,TRBV5-1,TRBJ2-5,TRBD2,many
TGTGCCAGCCAGACATCCCGGGCTGGTTCCTATAATTCACCCCTCCACTTT,CASQTSRAGSYNSPLHF,TRBV6-1,TRBJ1-6,NA,few
TGTGCCAGCAGATTTATCGGGCCTCACAATGAGCAGTTCTTC,CASRFIGPHNEQFF,TRBV11-1,TRBJ2-1,NA,NA
TGTGCCAGCAGTTCCCGAACAGGGGGTGGAAACACCATATATTTT,CASSSRTGGGNTIYF,TRBV27,TRBJ1-3,TRBD1,NA
TGCAGTGCTACTCCGGGACAGACCGCTAACTATGGCTACACCTTC,CSATPGQTANYGYTF,TRBV20-1,TRBJ1-2,TRBD1,NA
TGTGCCAGCAGCCCCGACAGGTGGGCCTACGAGCAGTACTTC,CASSPDRWAYEQYF,TRBV11-1,TRBJ2-7,NA,NA
TGTGCCAGCAGCTTAGGGAGGGCCGGTGAAAAACTGTTTTTT,CASSLGRAGEKLFF,TRBV7-2,TRBJ1-4,NA,NA
TGCAGCGTTGAAAGGGGCTCCTACAATGAGCAGTTCTTC,CSVERGSYNEQFF,TRBV29-1,TRBJ2-1,NA,NA
TGTGCCAGCAGCTTCGGGCAGGGTATTGAAGCTTTCTTT,CASSFGQGIEAFF,TRBV7-2,TRBJ1-1,NA,NA
TGCGCCAGCAGCTTGGAGGTTACCATGAACACTGAAGCTTTCTTT,CASSLEVTMNTEAFF,TRBV5-1,TRBJ1-1,NA,NA
TGTGCCAGTAGCGCTGGACAGGGAGTCACTCAGCCCCAGCATTTT,CASSAGQGVTQPQHF,TRBV19,TRBJ1-5,TRBD1,NA
TGTGCCAGCAGTCTTTACCCTACATACACTCAAGAGACCCAGTACTTC,CASSLYPTYTQETQYF,TRBV6-1,TRBJ2-5,NA,many
TGTGCCAGCAGTTTATGGGACAGGGTTCGAGCTTTCTTT,CASSLWDRVRAFF,TRBV12-3/TRBV12-4,TRBJ1-1,TRBD1,few
TGCGCCAGCAGCTTGCCGGGACAGGGACCCTACAATGAGCAGTTCTTC,CASSLPGQGPYNEQFF,TRBV5-1,TRBJ2-1,TRBD1,NA
TGTGCCAGCAGTGAATTATTTGGGGGCACCGGGGAGCTGTTTTTT,CASSELFGGTGELFF,TRBV25-1,TRBJ2-2,NA,few
TGCAGTGCTACGGACGAGCCCGAAATTTATTACGAGCAGTACTTC,CSATDEPEIYYEQYF,TRBV20-1,TRBJ2-7,NA,NA
TGCAGCGTACAGGGGGGACTAGCGGGAGGTCTAAACAATGAGCAGTTCTTC,CSVQGGLAGGLNNEQFF,TRBV29-1,TRBJ2-1,TRBD2,NA